This T cell receptor beta chain was identified in a study of cytomegalovirus exposure and HLA in healthy donors. Study-level background: From donors who were HLA-typed, an early data release held 80 million or so unique TCRs.

This clone was picked up a small number of times. Its antigen is as yet unknown. The V gene's germline CDR1 is SNHLY and CDR2 FYNNEI. With V trimmed by 7 bases and J by 3 bases, 4 bases remained unmatched. The length of the CDR3 is 14 residues. Study-wide points: In a later analysis, DRB1 alleles had the most associated TCRs; HLA-C alleles the fewest. CMV serostatus was the only immune exposure information that was available. Relative to equally common others, HLA-associated TCR beta chains showed greater clonal expansion in a later analysis.

The primer mix had 60 Vbeta and 13 Jbeta primers. Measured with immunoSEQ multiplex PCR; TCRdb has only the in-frame clones, and not every one. The table records roughly 120,000 clones, approximately 80% of them present only once. The sequenced sample consisted of PBMCs. The TCR originated in a woman in her thirties or forties in good health and CMV-seropositive. The rearrangement joins TRBV2 to TRBJ1-4, with 8 bases identical to TRBD1. The CDR3: CASIRDRSNEKLFF. The CDR3 DNA is TGTGCCAGCATAAGGGACAGGTCTAATGAAAAACTGTTTTTT.